The rows below give T cell receptor beta chains drawn from one sample of a study of T cell responses to AZD1222 COVID-19 vaccine. Measured with immunoSEQ multiplex PCR; TCRdb has only the in-frame clones, and not every one. The sample holds roughly 100,000 clones, approximately 81% seen once. The sequencing here drew on peripheral blood, taken on day 0 of AZD1222 vaccination. These receptor sequences come from an adult in good health. The CDR3 runs from the conserved cysteine through the conserved F or W. Each record gives: D gene, V gene, J gene, clone size, CDR3 DNA, CDR3 protein. D genes are given only for firm matches. Clone sizes are given selectively: once, few, many, or a class where the clone is expanded.

-	TRBV4-1	TRBJ2-1	-	TGCGCCAGCAGCCAAGATGCAAAGAGGGATGAGCAGTTCTTC	CASSQDAKRDEQFF
-	TRBV7-9	TRBJ1-2	-	TGTGCCAGCAGCTTGGAATATGGCTACACCTTC	CASSLEYGYTF
TRBD2	TRBV9	TRBJ2-1	-	TGTGCCAGCAGCGTAGGCCTAGCGGGTGCCAATGAGCAGTTCTTC	CASSVGLAGANEQFF
TRBD1	TRBV11-3	TRBJ1-1	-	TGTGCCAGCAGCCGGGACAGGCAAAACACTGAAGCTTTCTTT	CASSRDRQNTEAFF
TRBD1	TRBV7-9	TRBJ1-4	once	TGTGCCAGCAGCAAGACGGACAGGAATTCTGGAGAAAAACTGTTTTTT	CASSKTDRNSGEKLFF
TRBD1	TRBV2	TRBJ1-1	-	TGTGCCAGCAGGGACAGGGCGAACACTGAAGCTTTCTTT	CASRDRANTEAFF
TRBD1	TRBV7-2	TRBJ2-7	-	TGTGCCAGCAGCCCTCGGGACAGTATGGCCGACGAGCAGTACTTC	CASSPRDSMADEQYF
-	TRBV11-2	TRBJ2-7	-	TGTGCCAGCAGCTTAAGTACGACGTACGAGCAGTACTTC	CASSLSTTYEQYF
-	TRBV5-4	TRBJ1-3	-	TGTGCCAGCAGCCCAGGGTCCAGCTCTGGAAACACCATATATTTT	CASSPGSSSGNTIYF
TRBD1	TRBV24-1	TRBJ1-2	-	TGTGCCACCAGTGATAACAGGGGCCTCTATGGCTACACCTTC	CATSDNRGLYGYTF
-	TRBV24-1	TRBJ2-1	-	TGTGCCACCAGTGATTTTGGAGGCAATGAGCAGTTCTTC	CATSDFGGNEQFF
-	TRBV2	TRBJ1-1	-	TGTGCCAGCAACAAGGTGGGGGGGCGTGGGAGGACTGAAGCTTTCTTT	CASNKVGGRGRTEAFF
-	TRBV4-3	TRBJ1-1	-	TGCGCCAGCAGCCACGAGACAGGCAGGAATGAAGCTTTCTTT	CASSHETGRNEAFF
TRBD2	TRBV27	TRBJ2-3	once	TGTGCCAGCAGTTCCAACCCCTCCCGACTAGCGGGAGGGCCTGGCACAGATACGCAGTATTTT	CASSSNPSRLAGGPGTDTQYF
TRBD2	TRBV5-4	TRBJ2-1	once	TGTGCCAGCAGCTTCGGACTAGCGGGAGGCCGAAATGAGCAGTTCTTC	CASSFGLAGGRNEQFF
-	TRBV6-4	TRBJ2-1	-	TGTGCCAGCAGCGGGGTAGCGCAAAGCTCCTACAATGAGCAGTTCTTC	CASSGVAQSSYNEQFF